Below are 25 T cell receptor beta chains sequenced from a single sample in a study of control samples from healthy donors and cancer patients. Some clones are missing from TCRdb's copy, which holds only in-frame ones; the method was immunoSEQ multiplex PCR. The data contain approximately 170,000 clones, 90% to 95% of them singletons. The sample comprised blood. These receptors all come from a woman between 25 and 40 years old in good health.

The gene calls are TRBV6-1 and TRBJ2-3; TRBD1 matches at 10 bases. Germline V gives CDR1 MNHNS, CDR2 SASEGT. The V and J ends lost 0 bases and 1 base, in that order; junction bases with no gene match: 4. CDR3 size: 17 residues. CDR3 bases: TGTGCCAGCAGTGAAGCGCCGACAGGGGGCGGCACAGATACGCAGTATTTT. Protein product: CASSEAPTGGGTDTQYF.

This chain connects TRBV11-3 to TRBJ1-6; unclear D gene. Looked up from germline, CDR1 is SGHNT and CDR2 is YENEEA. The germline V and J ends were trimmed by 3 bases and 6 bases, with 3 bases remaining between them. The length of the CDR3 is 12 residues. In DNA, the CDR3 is TGTGCCAGCAGCTTTACTAATTCACCCCTCCACTTT. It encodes CASSFTNSPLHF.

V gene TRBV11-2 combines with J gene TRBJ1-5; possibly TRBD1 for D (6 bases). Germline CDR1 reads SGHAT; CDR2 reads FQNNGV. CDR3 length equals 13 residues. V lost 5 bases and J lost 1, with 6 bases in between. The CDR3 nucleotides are TGTGCCAGCAGCACAGGGAGCAATCAGCCCCAGCATTTT. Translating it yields CASSTGSNQPQHF.

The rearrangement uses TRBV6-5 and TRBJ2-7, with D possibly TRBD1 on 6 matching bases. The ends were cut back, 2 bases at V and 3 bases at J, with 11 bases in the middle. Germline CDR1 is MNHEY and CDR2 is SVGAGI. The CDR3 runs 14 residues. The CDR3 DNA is TGTGCCAGCAGTTACGAGACAGGACTCTACGAGCAGTACTTC. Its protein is CASSYETGLYEQYF.

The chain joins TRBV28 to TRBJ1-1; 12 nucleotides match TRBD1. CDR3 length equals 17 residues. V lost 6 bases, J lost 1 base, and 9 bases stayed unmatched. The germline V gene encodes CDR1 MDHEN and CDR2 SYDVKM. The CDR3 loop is CASRSGTGGWGNTEAFF. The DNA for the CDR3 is TGTGCCAGCAGATCGGGGACAGGGGGCTGGGGGAACACTGAAGCTTTCTTT.

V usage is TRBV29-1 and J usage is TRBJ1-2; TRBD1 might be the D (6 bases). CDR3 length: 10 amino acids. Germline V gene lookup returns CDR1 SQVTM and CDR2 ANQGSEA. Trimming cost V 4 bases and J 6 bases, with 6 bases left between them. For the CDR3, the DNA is TGCAGCGTTGGGGACAATGGCTACACCTTC. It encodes CSVGDNGYTF.

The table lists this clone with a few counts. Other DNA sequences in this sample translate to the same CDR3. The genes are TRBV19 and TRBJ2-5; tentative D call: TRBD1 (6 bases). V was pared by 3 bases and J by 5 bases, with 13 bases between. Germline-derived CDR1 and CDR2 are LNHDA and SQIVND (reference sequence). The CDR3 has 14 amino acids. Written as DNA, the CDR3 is TGTGCCAGTAGTATGGGTGCAGGGGCCGAGACCCAGTACTTC. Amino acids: CASSMGAGAETQYF.

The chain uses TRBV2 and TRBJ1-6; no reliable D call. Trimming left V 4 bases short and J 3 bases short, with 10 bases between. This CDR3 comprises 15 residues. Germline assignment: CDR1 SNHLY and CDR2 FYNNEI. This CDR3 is CASSGESNYNSPLHF. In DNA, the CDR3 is TGTGCCAGCAGTGGAGAGAGTAACTATAATTCACCCCTCCACTTT.

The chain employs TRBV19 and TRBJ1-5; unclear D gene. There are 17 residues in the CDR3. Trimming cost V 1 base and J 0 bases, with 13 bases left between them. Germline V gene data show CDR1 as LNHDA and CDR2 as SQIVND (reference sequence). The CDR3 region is CASSIVGGVYSNQPQHF. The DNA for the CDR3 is TGTGCCAGTAGTATAGTCGGCGGGGTTTATAGCAATCAGCCCCAGCATTTT.

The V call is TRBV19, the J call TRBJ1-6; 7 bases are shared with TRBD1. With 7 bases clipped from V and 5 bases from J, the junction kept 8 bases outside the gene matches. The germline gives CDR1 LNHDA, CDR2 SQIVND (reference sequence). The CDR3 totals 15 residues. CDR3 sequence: CASTLPGQNNSPLHF. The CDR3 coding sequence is TGTGCCAGTACTCTTCCGGGACAGAATAATTCACCCCTCCACTTT. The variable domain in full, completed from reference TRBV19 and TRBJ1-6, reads DGGITQSPKYLFRKEGQNVTLSCEQNLNHDAMYWYRQDPGQGLRLIYYSQIVNDFQKGDIAEGYSVSREKKESFPLTVTSAQKNPTAFYLCASTLPGQNNSPLHFGNGTRLTVT.

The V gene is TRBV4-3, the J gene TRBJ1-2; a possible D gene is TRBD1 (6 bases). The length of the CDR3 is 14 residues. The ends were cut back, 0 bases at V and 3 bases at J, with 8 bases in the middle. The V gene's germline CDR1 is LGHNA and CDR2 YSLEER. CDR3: CASSQDRGDYGYTF. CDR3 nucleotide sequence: TGCGCCAGCAGCCAAGACAGGGGTGACTATGGCTACACCTTC.

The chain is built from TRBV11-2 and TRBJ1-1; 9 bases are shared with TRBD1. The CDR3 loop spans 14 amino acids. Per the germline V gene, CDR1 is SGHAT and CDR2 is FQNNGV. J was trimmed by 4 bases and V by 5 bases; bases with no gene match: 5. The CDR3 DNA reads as TGTGCCAGCAGCCCCGGACAGGGGATCACTGAAGCTTTCTTT. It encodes CASSPGQGITEAFF.

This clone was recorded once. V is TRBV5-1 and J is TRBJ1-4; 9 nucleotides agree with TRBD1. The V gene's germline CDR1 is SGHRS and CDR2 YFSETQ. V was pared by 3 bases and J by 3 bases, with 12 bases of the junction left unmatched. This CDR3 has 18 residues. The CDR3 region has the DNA TGCGCCAGCAGCTCGGGACAGGGATCATGGGTGGCTAATGAAAAACTGTTTTTT. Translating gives CASSSGQGSWVANEKLFF. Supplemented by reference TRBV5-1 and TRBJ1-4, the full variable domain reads KAGVTQTPRYLIKTRGQQVTLSCSPISGHRSVSWYQQTPGQGLQFLFEYFSETQRNKGNFPGRFSGRQFSNSRSEMNVSTLELGDSALYLCASSSGQGSWVANEKLFFGSGTQLSVL.

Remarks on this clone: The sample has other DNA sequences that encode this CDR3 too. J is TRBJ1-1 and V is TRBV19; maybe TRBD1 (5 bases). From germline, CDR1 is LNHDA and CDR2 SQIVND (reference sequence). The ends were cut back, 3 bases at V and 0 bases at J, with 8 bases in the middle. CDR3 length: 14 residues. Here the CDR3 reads CASSMGLMNTEAFF. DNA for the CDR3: TGTGCCAGTAGTATGGGGCTTATGAACACTGAAGCTTTCTTT.

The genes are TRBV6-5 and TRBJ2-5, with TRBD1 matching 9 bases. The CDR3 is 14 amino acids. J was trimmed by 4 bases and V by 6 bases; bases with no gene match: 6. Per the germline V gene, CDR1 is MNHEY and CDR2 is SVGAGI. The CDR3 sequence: CASRRNRGRETQYF. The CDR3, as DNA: TGTGCCAGCAGGCGGAACAGGGGGCGAGAGACCCAGTACTTC.

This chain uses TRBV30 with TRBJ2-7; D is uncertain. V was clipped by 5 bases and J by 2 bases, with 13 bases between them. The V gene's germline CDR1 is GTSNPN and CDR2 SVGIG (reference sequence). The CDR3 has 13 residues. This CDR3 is CAWYLGFTYEQYF. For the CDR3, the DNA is TGTGCCTGGTACCTCGGCTTTACCTACGAGCAGTACTTC.

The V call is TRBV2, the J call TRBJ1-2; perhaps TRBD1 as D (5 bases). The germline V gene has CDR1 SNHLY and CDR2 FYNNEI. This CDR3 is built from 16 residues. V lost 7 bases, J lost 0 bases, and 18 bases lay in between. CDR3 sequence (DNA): TGTGCCAGCACCCCGAAAGGTTCAGGGACTAACTATGGCTACACCTTC. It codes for CASTPKGSGTNYGYTF.

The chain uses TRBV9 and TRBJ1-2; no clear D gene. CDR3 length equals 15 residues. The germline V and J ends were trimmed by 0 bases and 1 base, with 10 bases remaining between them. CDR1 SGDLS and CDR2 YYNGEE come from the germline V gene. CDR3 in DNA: TGTGCCAGCAGCGTAGATTCAGGTCATAACTATGGCTACACCTTC. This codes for CASSVDSGHNYGYTF.

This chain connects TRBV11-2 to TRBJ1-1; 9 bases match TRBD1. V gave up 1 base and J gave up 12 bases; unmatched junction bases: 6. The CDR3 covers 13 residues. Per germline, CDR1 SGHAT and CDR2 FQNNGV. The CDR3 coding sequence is TGTGCCAGCAGCTTAGGGGGACAGGGCCTTACTTTCTTT. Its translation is CASSLGGQGLTFF. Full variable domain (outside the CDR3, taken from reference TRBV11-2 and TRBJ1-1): EAGVAQSPRYKIIEKRQSVAFWCNPISGHATLYWYQQILGQGPKLLIQFQNNGVVDDSQLPKDRFSAERLKGVDSTLKIQPAKLEDSAVYLCASSLGGQGLTFFGQGTRLTVV.

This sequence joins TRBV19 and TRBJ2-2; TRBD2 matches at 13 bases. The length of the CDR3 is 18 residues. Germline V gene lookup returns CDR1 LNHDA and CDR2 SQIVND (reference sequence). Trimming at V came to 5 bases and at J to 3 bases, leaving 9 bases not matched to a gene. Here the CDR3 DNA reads TGTGCCAGTAGTTCCCCCCCGGGACTAGCGGGATACACCGGGGAGCTGTTTTTT. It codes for CASSSPPGLAGYTGELFF.

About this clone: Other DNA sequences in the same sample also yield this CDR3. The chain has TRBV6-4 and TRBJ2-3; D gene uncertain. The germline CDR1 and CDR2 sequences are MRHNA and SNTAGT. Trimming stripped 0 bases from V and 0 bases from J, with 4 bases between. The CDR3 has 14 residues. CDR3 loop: CASSDSGSTDTQYF. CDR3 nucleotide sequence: TGTGCCAGCAGTGACTCCGGCAGCACAGATACGCAGTATTTT.

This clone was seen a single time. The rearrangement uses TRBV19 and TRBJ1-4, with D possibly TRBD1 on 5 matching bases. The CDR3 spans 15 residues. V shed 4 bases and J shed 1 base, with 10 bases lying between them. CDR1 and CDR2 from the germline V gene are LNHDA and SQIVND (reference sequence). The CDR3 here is CASSKGPRTNEKLFF. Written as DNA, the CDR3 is TGTGCCAGTAGTAAGGGACCTCGAACTAATGAAAAACTGTTTTTT.

CDR3 region: CASSGDRLAKNIQYF. The CDR3 DNA follows: TGTGCCAGCTCAGGAGACAGGCTAGCCAAAAACATTCAGTACTTC. The J gene is TRBJ2-4, the V gene TRBV18, with D possibly TRBD1 on 6 matching bases. Per the germline V gene, CDR1 is KGHSH and CDR2 is LQKENI. V lost 5 bases and J lost 0, with 11 bases in between. The CDR3 runs 15 residues. Full variable domain (remainder filled in from reference TRBV18 and TRBJ2-4): NAGVMQNPRHLVRRRGQEARLRCSPMKGHSHVYWYRQLPEEGLKFMVYLQKENIIDESGMPKERFSAEFPKEGPSILRIQQVVRGDSAAYFCASSGDRLAKNIQYFGAGTRLSVL.

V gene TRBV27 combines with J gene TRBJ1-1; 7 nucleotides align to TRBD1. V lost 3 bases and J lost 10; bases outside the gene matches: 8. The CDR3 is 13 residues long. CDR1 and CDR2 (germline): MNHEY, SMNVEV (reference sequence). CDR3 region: CASSFLQGRRAFF. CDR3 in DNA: TGTGCCAGCAGTTTCTTACAGGGGAGGAGAGCTTTCTTT.

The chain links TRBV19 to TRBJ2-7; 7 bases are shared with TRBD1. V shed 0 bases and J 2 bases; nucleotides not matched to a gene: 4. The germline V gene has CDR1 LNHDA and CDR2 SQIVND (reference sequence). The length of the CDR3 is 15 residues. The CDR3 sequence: CASSIDRQGPYEQYF. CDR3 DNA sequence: TGTGCCAGTAGTATAGATCGACAGGGTCCCTACGAGCAGTACTTC.